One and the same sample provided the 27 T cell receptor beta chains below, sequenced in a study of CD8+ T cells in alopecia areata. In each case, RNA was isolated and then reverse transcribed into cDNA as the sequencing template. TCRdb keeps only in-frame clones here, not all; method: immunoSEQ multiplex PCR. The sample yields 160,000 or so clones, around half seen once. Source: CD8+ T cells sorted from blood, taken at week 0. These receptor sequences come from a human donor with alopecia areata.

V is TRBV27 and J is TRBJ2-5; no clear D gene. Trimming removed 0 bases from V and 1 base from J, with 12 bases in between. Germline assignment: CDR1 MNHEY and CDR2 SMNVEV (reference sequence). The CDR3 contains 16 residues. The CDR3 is CASSLSSFQVQETQYF. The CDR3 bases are TGTGCCAGCAGTTTATCGAGTTTCCAGGTCCAAGAGACCCAGTACTTC.

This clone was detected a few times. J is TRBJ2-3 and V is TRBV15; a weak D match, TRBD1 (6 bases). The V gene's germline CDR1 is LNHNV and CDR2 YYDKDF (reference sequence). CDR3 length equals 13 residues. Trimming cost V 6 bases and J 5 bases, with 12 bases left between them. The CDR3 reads CATRSTGIDTQYF. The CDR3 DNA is TGTGCCACCAGGTCCACAGGGATAGATACGCAGTATTTT.

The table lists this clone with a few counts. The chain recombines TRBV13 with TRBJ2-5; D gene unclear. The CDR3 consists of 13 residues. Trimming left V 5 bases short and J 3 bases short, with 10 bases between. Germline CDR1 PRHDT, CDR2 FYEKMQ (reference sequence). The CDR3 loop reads CASSVDLEETQYF. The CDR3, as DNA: TGTGCCAGCAGCGTCGACTTAGAAGAGACCCAGTACTTC.

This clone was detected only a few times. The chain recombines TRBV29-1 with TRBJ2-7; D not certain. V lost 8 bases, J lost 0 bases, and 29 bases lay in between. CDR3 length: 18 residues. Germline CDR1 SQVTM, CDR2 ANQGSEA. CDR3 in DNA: TGCAGCAACCCTTTTCGGGCGGATCACTCTGGGCTCTCCTACGAGCAGTACTTC. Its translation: CSNPFRADHSGLSYEQYF.

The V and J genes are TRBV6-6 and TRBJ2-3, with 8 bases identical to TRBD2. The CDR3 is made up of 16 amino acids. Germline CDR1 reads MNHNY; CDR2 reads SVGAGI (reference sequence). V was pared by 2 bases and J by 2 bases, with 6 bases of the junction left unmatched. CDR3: CASSYPDSGATDTQYF. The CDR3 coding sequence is TGTGCCAGCAGTTACCCTGATAGCGGGGCCACAGATACGCAGTATTTT.

Written as DNA, the CDR3 is TGTGCCAGCAGTTACTCAGATACGCAGTATTTT. As protein: CASSYSDTQYF. The V call is TRBV6-5, the J call TRBJ2-3; no firm D call. The germline V and J ends were trimmed by 0 bases and 5 bases, with 0 bases remaining between them. The CDR3 is made up of 11 amino acids. Germline V gene sequence: CDR1 MNHEY, CDR2 SVGAGI.

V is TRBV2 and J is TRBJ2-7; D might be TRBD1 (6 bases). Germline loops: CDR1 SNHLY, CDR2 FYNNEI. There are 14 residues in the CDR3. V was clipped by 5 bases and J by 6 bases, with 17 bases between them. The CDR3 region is CASSNPGQASEQYF. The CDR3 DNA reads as TGTGCCAGCAGTAACCCGGGACAAGCTTCCGAGCAGTACTTC.

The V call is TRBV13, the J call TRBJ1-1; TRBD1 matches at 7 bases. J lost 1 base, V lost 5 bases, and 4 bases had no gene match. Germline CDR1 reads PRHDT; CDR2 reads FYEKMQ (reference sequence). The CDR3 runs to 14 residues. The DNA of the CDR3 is TGTGCCAGCAGCCCCGGACAGGCGAACACTGAAGCTTTCTTT. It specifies CASSPGQANTEAFF.

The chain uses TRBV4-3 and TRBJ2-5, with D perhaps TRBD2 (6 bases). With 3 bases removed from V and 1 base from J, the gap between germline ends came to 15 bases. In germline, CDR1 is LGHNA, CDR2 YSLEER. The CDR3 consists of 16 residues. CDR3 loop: CASSHELGDFQETQYF. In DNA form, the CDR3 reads TGCGCCAGCAGCCATGAGTTGGGGGACTTCCAAGAGACCCAGTACTTC.

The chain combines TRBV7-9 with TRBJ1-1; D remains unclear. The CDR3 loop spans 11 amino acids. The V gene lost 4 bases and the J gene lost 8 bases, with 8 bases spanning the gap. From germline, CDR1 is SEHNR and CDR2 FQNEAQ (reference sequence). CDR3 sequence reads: CASSYGREAFF. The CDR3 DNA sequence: TGTGCCAGCAGCTACGGACGAGAAGCTTTCTTT. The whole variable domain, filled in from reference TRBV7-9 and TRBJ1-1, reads DTGVSQNPRHKITKRGQNVTFRCDPISEHNRLYWYRQTLGQGPEFLTYFQNEAQLEKSRLLSDRFSAERPKGSFSTLEIQRTEQGDSAMYLCASSYGREAFFGQGTRLTVV.

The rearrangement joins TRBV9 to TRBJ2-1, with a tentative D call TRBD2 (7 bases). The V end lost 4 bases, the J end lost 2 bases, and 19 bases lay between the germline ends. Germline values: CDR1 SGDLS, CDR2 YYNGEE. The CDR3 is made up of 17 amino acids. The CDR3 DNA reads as TGTGCCAGCAGCCCCTTGTCCGGGGGGCACCCCTACAATGAGCAGTTCTTC. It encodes CASSPLSGGHPYNEQFF.

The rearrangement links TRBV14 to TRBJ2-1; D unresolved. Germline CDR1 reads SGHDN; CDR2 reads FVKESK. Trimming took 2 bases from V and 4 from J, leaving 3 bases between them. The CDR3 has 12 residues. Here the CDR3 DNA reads TGTGCCAGCAGCCAATTATACAATGAGCAGTTCTTC. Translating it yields CASSQLYNEQFF.

CDR3 sequence reads: CASSNRDSYEQYF. DNA for the CDR3: TGTGCCAGCAGCAACAGGGACTCCTACGAGCAGTACTTC. The J gene is TRBJ2-7, the V gene TRBV9; D is perhaps TRBD1 (6 bases). The CDR3 extends over 13 amino acids. V lost 4 bases, J lost 0 bases, and 8 bases lay in between. Per germline, CDR1 SGDLS and CDR2 YYNGEE.

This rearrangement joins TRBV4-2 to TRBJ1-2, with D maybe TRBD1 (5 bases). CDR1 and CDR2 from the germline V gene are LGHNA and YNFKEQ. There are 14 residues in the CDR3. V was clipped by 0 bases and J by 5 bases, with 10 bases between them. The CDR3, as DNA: TGTGCCAGCAGCCAAGAGTACAGGTCTTATGGCTACACCTTC. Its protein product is CASSQEYRSYGYTF.

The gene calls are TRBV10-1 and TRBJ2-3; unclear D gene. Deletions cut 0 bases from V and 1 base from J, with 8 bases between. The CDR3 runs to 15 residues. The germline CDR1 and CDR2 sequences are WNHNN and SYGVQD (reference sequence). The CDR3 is CASSESMDRTDTQYF. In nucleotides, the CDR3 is TGCGCCAGCAGTGAGTCGATGGATCGCACAGATACGCAGTATTTT.

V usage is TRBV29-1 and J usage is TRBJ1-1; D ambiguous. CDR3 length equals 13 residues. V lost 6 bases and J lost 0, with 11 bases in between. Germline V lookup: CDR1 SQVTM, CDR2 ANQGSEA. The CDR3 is CSVTEDLNTEAFF. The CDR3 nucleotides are TGCAGCGTAACGGAGGACTTGAACACTGAAGCTTTCTTT. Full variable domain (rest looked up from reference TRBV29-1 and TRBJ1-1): SAVISQKPSRDICQRGTSLTIQCQVDSQVTMMFWYRQQPGQSLTLIATANQGSEATYESGFVIDKFPISRPNLTFSTLTVSNMSPEDSSIYLCSVTEDLNTEAFFGQGTRLTVV.

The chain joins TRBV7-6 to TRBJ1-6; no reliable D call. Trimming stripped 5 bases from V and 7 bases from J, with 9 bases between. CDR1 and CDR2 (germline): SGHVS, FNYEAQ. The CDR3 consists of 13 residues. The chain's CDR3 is CASSPRKNSPLHF. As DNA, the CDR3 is TGTGCCAGCAGCCCCAGGAAGAATTCACCCCTCCACTTT. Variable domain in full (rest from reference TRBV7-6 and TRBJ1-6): GAGVSQSPRYKVTKRGQDVALRCDPISGHVSLYWYRQALGQGPEFLTYFNYEAQQDKSGLPNDRFSAERPEGSISTLTIQRTEQRDSAMYRCASSPRKNSPLHFGNGTRLTVT.

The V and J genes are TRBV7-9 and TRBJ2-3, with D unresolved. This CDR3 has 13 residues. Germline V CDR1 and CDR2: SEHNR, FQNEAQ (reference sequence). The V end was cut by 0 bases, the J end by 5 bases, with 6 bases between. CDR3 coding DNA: TGTGCCAGCAGCTTAGCGGTGGGAGATACGCAGTATTTT. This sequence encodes CASSLAVGDTQYF.

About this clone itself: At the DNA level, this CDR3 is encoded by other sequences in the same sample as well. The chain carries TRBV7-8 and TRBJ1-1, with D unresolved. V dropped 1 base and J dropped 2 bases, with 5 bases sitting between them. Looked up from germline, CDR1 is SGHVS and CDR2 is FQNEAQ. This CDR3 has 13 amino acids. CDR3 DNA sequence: TGTGCCAGCAGCTTAGACCTTAACACTGAAGCTTTCTTT. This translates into CASSLDLNTEAFF.

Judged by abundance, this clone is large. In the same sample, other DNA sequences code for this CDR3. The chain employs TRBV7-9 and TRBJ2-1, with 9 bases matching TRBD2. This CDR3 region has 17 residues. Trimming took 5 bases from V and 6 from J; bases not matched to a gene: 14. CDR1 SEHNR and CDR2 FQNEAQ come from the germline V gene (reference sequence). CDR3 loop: CASSLKPLGTSRNEQFF. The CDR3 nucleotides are TGTGCCAGCAGCCTAAAACCATTGGGGACTAGCCGCAATGAGCAGTTCTTC.

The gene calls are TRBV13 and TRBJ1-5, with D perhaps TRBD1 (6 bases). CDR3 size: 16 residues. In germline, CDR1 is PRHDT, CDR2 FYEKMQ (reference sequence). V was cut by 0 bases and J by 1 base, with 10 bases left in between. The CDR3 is CASSLGQGGSNQPQHF. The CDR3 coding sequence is TGTGCCAGCAGCTTAGGACAGGGAGGGAGCAATCAGCCCCAGCATTTT.

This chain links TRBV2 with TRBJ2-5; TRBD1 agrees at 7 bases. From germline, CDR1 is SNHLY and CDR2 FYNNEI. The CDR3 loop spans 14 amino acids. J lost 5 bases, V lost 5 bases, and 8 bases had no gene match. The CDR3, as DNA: TGTGCCAGCAGTCGAGCTGGGACAGATGAGACCCAGTACTTC. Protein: CASSRAGTDETQYF.

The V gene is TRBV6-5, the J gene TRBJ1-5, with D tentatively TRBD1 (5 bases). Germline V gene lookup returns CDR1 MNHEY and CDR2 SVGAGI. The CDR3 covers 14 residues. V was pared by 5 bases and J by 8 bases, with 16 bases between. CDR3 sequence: CASSPQGTLKPQHF. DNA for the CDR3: TGTGCCAGCAGTCCGCAGGGTACATTGAAGCCCCAGCATTTT.

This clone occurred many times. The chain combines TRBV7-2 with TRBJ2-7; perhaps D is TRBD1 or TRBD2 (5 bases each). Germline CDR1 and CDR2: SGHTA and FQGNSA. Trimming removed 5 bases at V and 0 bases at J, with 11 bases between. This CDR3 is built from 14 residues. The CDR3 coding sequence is TGTGCCAGCAGCCCAGGGACGGTCTCCTACGAGCAGTACTTC. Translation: CASSPGTVSYEQYF.

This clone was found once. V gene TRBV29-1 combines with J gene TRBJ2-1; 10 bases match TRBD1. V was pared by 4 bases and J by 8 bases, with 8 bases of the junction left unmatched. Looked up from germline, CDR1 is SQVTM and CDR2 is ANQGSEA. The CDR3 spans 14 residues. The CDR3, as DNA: TGCAGCGTTGCGAGAGACAGGGGGCAACATGAGCAGTTCTTC. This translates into CSVARDRGQHEQFF.

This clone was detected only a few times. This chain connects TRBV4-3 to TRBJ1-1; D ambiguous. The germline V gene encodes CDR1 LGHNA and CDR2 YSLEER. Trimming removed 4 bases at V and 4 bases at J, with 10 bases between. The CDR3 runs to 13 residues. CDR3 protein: CASSPELATEAFF. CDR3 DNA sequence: TGCGCCAGCAGCCCTGAATTGGCCACTGAAGCTTTCTTT.

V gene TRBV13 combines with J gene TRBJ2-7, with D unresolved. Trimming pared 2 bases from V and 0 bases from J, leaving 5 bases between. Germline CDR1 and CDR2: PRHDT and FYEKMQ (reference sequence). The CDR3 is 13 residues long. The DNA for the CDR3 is TGTGCCAGCAGCTTAATTAGCTCCTACGAGCAGTACTTC. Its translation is CASSLISSYEQYF.